This T cell receptor (beta chain) stems from a study of Graves' ophthalmopathy and Graves' hyperthyroidism. This clonotype has a handful of counts. The study amplified TCR beta CDR3 regions using RNA transcripts. The authors performed first-round RT-PCR with HTBI primers and then a second-round multiplex PCR. TCRdb re-called the multiplex PCR reads with MiXCR, one entry per CDR3 protein. The table has 680,000 or so distinct CDR3 sequences, over 20% seen once. Only newly diagnosed hyperthyroidism patients aged 18 to 65, with under 2 months' duration, were enrolled. Clinical symptoms and serum thyroxine were used for diagnosis; TRAb, thyroid ultrasound and orbital computed tomography were also relied on. PBMCs were isolated by Ficoll-Paque density gradient centrifugation, using around 10 ml of fresh peripheral blood as the starting material. The specimen was peripheral blood. The receptor was isolated from a woman under 30 with stable Graves' hyperthyroidism. Some clones in this sample may be carry-over from other donors' samples.

In DNA, the CDR3 is TGTGCCAGCAGCCCCTACAGCGGGGGGTCTTACGAGCAGTACTTC. It specifies CASSPYSGGSYEQYF. The chain uses TRBV3-1 and TRBJ2-7, with 9 positions matching TRBD2. The junction had 8 bases not matched to a gene; V was cut back by 4 bases and J by 4 bases. CDR1 is LGHDT, CDR2 YNNKEL, per germline (reference sequence). The CDR3 covers 15 residues.